A selection of T cell receptor beta chains follows, all from one sample in a study of T cell responses to AZD1222 COVID-19 vaccine. TCRdb's table, derived via immunoSEQ multiplex PCR, lists solely in-frame clones and lacks some. This sample has about 81,000 clones, with 90% found just once. The sample consisted of peripheral blood, taken 28 days after the second AZD1222 dose. The receptors originated from an adult who received the AZD1222 COVID-19 vaccine. Each CDR3 is given with its conserved first and last residue. The D gene is left open where the match is weak. Not every row has a clone size; where given, it reads once, few, many or a size class.

J | V | length | size | D | DNA | CDR3
TRBJ1-5 | TRBV11-2 | 13 | NA | NA | TGTGCCAGCAGCTTCACTCCAAATCAGCCCCAGCATTTT | CASSFTPNQPQHF
TRBJ1-2 | TRBV19 | 14 | NA | NA | TGTGCCAGTAGTATAGATGGACCGAACTATGGCTACACCTTC | CASSIDGPNYGYTF
TRBJ1-2 | TRBV15 | 15 | NA | TRBD1 | TGTGCCACCAGCAGAGTTCCGGACAGGGCCTCCGGCTACACCTTC | CATSRVPDRASGYTF
TRBJ1-1 | TRBV2 | 14 | NA | TRBD1 | TGTGCCAGCAGGAACAGGGGAGGAGTTACTGAAGCTTTCTTT | CASRNRGGVTEAFF
TRBJ1-5 | TRBV12-3/TRBV12-4 | 13 | NA | NA | TGTGCCAGCAGTTCTAGTGTCAATCAGCCCCAGCATTTT | CASSSSVNQPQHF
TRBJ2-1 | TRBV10-3 | 14 | NA | TRBD2 | TGTGCCATCAGTGGGGGACTAGCGGGGGTTGAGCAGTTCTTC | CAISGGLAGVEQFF
TRBJ2-7 | TRBV28 | 17 | NA | TRBD2 | TGTGCCAGCAGCCTTACCCTAGCGGGGGTAAATCCCTACGAGCAGTACTTC | CASSLTLAGVNPYEQYF
TRBJ2-1 | TRBV2 | 13 | few | TRBD1 | TGTGCCAGCAGTGCGTTCAGGGGGAATGAGCAGTTCTTC | CASSAFRGNEQFF
TRBJ1-2 | TRBV9 | 14 | NA | NA | TGTGCCAGCAGCTTCAGGGACTTTAACTATGGCTACACCTTC | CASSFRDFNYGYTF
TRBJ2-1 | TRBV27 | 16 | NA | TRBD2 | TGTGCCAGCAGTACCGACGTGGGGGGGGGTTCCAATGAGCAGTTCTTC | CASSTDVGGGSNEQFF
TRBJ2-5 | TRBV6-5 | 15 | NA | TRBD2 | TGTGCCAGCAACCTTCTAGCGGGGGGTGGAGAGACCCAGTACTTC | CASNLLAGGGETQYF
TRBJ1-2 | TRBV12-3/TRBV12-4 | 13 | few | TRBD1 | TGTGCCAGCAGACGCACAGGGGGCTATGGCTACACCTTC | CASRRTGGYGYTF